These 21 T cell receptor beta chains came from one sample sequenced in a study of T cell repertoires in cytomegalovirus infection. TCRdb called the reads again in MiXCR, with one record for every CDR3 protein. The data hold almost 300,000 distinct CDR3 sequences, with about 8.8% observed a single time. The sequencing sample was made of PBMCs. These receptors were collected from a human donor in good health (CMV status not recorded). Some clones in this sample may be carry-over from other donors' samples.

This clonotype has ten or more counts. This rearrangement joins TRBV6-6 to TRBJ1-2; no clear D. Trimming took 2 bases from V and 1 from J, leaving 11 bases between them. This CDR3 has 15 amino acids. The V gene's germline CDR1 is MNHNY and CDR2 SVGAGI (reference sequence). The CDR3 is CASSYEPVLNYGYTF. CDR3 in DNA: TGTGCCAGCAGTTACGAGCCAGTTCTTAACTATGGCTACACCTTC.

The table lists this clonotype with many counts. The chain combines TRBV7-9 with TRBJ2-1, with D hard to call. Germline V gene lookup returns CDR1 SEHNR and CDR2 FQNEAQ (reference sequence). This CDR3 region has 15 residues. Trimming took off 2 bases at V and 7 bases at J, with 15 bases between the two ends. In nucleotides, the CDR3 is TGTGCCAGCAGCTTATCCAACCAACTCCGAAATGAGCAGTTCTTC. The encoded protein is CASSLSNQLRNEQFF.

J is TRBJ1-2 and V is TRBV10-2, with D tentatively TRBD1 (6 bases). CDR3 length: 14 residues. Germline V gene sequence: CDR1 WSHSY, CDR2 SAAADI. V was shortened by 6 bases and J by 4 bases, with 15 bases between the two germline ends. In DNA form, the CDR3 reads TGCGCCAGCAGGTCGGGGGGCGTCGCCTATGGCTACACCTTC. Its translation is CASRSGGVAYGYTF.

This clonotype was counted many times. This chain joins TRBV28 and TRBJ2-7; 7 bases are shared with TRBD1. CDR1 MDHEN and CDR2 SYDVKM come from the germline V gene. CDR3 length equals 14 residues. With 6 bases clipped from V and 3 bases from J, the junction kept 8 bases outside the gene matches. This CDR3 reads CASSPGTESYEQYV. CDR3 bases: TGTGCCAGCAGCCCCGGGACAGAGAGCTACGAGCAGTACGTC.

The chain joins TRBV5-1 to TRBJ1-5; D perhaps matches TRBD1 (5 bases). From germline, CDR1 is SGHRS and CDR2 YFSETQ. The CDR3 runs 15 residues. Trimming removed 3 bases at V and 0 bases at J, with 10 bases between. As DNA, the CDR3 is TGCGCCAGCAGCTGGGATGGGGGTAGCAATCAGCCCCAGCATTTT. Translated: CASSWDGGSNQPQHF.

This clonotype was recorded many times. The rearrangement uses TRBV7-2 and TRBJ1-5; TRBD1 aligns across 7 bases. CDR3 size: 14 residues. Germline trimming cut 3 bases from V and 2 bases from J; bases unmatched to any gene: 1. Germline V gives CDR1 SGHTA, CDR2 FQGNSA. For the CDR3, the DNA is TGTGCCAGCAGCTTCGGGACAGGCAATCAGCCCCAGCATTTT. It translates to CASSFGTGNQPQHF. The whole variable domain, remainder taken from reference TRBV7-2 and TRBJ1-5, is GAGVSQSPSNKVTEKGKDVELRCDPISGHTALYWYRQSLGQGLEFLIYFQGNSAPDKSGLPSDRFSAERTGGSVSTLTIQRTQQEDSAVYLCASSFGTGNQPQHFGDGTRLSIL.

CDR3 amino acids: CASSTPPGGGYEQYV. The CDR3 coding sequence is TGTGCCAGCAGTACACCCCCAGGGGGTGGCTACGAGCAGTACGTC. The V and J genes are TRBV6-1 and TRBJ2-7; TRBD1 matches at 7 bases. Trimming took 5 bases from V and 3 from J; bases not matched to a gene: 10. The CDR3 has 15 residues. The germline V gene has CDR1 MNHNS and CDR2 SASEGT.

This clonotype was seen at least ten times. The chain couples TRBV7-2 to TRBJ2-7, with TRBD2 matching over 8 bases. The CDR3 covers 15 residues. Germline V gives CDR1 SGHTA, CDR2 FQGNSA. V gave up 4 bases and J gave up 4 bases; unmatched junction bases: 9. The chain's CDR3 is CASSSAPGGGYEQYV. CDR3 coding DNA: TGTGCCAGCAGCTCGGCCCCAGGCGGGGGGTACGAGCAGTACGTC.

In its sample, this clonotype was seen many times. The rearrangement joins TRBV6-5 to TRBJ2-7; TRBD2 might be the D (5 bases). CDR1 and CDR2 (germline): MNHEY, SVGAGI. Trimming took 0 bases from V and 3 from J, leaving 9 bases between them. The CDR3 contains 14 residues. The CDR3 DNA sequence: TGTGCCAGCAGTTACTCGACGGGGAACTACGAGCAGTACTTC. Encoded protein: CASSYSTGNYEQYF.

This clonotype was counted ten times or more. The chain recombines TRBV20-1 with TRBJ1-1; weak D call: TRBD1 (5 bases). Looked up from germline, CDR1 is DFQATT and CDR2 is SNEGSKA (reference sequence). The CDR3 is 15 residues long. The V and J ends lost 3 bases and 2 bases respectively, with 16 bases between them. The CDR3 nucleotides are TGCAGTGCTAGTACGATGGGACGGATAAACACTGAAGCTTTCTTT. It encodes CSASTMGRINTEAFF.

Many counts were recorded for this clonotype. The chain combines TRBV4-3 with TRBJ2-5; D gene uncertain. Germline V lookup: CDR1 LGHNA, CDR2 YSLEER. V lost 1 base to trimming and J lost 4 bases, with 10 bases between them. The CDR3 loop spans 14 amino acids. The CDR3 protein is CASSQGHGRETQYF. CDR3 sequence (DNA): TGCGCCAGCAGCCAAGGCCACGGGCGAGAGACCCAGTACTTC.

This clonotype was counted ten times or more. J is TRBJ2-5 and V is TRBV5-5; either TRBD1 or TRBD2 may fit D (5 bases each). Germline CDR1 SGHKS, CDR2 YYEKEE (reference sequence). This CDR3 has 15 residues. V lost 3 bases, J lost 2 bases, and 14 bases lay in between. Here the CDR3 reads CASSWDLTPQETQYF. The CDR3 nucleotides are TGTGCCAGCAGCTGGGACCTTACTCCTCAAGAGACCCAGTACTTC. The full variable domain, in which reference TRBV5-5 and TRBJ2-5 provide the parts outside the CDR3, is DAGVTQSPTHLIKTRGQQVTLRCSPISGHKSVSWYQQVLGQGPQFIFQYYEKEERGRGNFPDRFSARQFPNYSSELNVNALLLGDSALYLCASSWDLTPQETQYFGPGTRLLVL.

This clonotype was seen ten or more times. The gene calls are TRBV6-1 and TRBJ1-2; D unresolved. V dropped 8 bases and J dropped 0 bases, with 10 bases sitting between them. This CDR3 is built from 13 residues. Germline CDR1 and CDR2: MNHNS and SASEGT. CDR3 coding DNA: TGTGCCAGCCTAGGGTTATCTAACTATGGCTACACCTTC. Protein product: CASLGLSNYGYTF.

This rearrangement joins TRBV28 to TRBJ2-1, with 7 bases fitting TRBD1. This CDR3 is 19 amino acids long. CDR1 and CDR2 (germline): MDHEN, SYDVKM. The ends lost 3 bases at V and 2 bases at J; junction bases unmatched: 16. The CDR3 loop is CASSFPTVRQGKAYNEQFF. CDR3 nucleotide sequence: TGTGCCAGCAGTTTTCCCACGGTGAGACAGGGTAAGGCCTACAATGAGCAGTTCTTC. The full variable domain, in which reference TRBV28 and TRBJ2-1 provide the parts outside the CDR3, is DVKVTQSSRYLVKRTGEKVFLECVQDMDHENMFWYRQDPGLGLRLIYFSYDVKMKEKGDIPEGYSVSREKKERFSLILESASTNQTSMYLCASSFPTVRQGKAYNEQFFGPGTRLTVL.

This clonotype was counted at least ten times. The genes are TRBV6-1 and TRBJ2-2; 9 nucleotides line up with TRBD1. This CDR3 has 15 amino acids. The germline V gene has CDR1 MNHNS and CDR2 SASEGT. The V gene end was trimmed by 5 bases and the J gene end by 5 bases; junction bases not matched to a gene: 6. The CDR3 bases are TGTGCCAGCAGTCCTGGGACAGGGAGAACCGGGGAGCTGTTTTTT. This sequence encodes CASSPGTGRTGELFF.

This clonotype was picked up many times. The CDR3 DNA reads as TGTGCCAGCAGCTCCGCCGGGACCTATAGCACAGATACGCAGTATTTT. Amino acids: CASSSAGTYSTDTQYF. This chain connects TRBV7-2 to TRBJ2-3; tentatively, D is TRBD1 or TRBD2 (5 bases each). The CDR3 is 16 amino acids. Germline loops: CDR1 SGHTA, CDR2 FQGNSA. V dropped 4 bases and J dropped 0 bases, with 14 bases sitting between them.

This clonotype was observed at least ten times. The chain links TRBV2 to TRBJ2-7, with 9 bases aligning to TRBD2. The CDR3 runs to 16 residues. Trimming cost V 0 bases and J 3 bases; bases outside gene matches: 6. Germline assignment: CDR1 SNHLY and CDR2 FYNNEI. This CDR3 reads CASSEAGRLAVYEQYV. Here the CDR3 DNA reads TGTGCCAGCAGTGAAGCGGGTAGACTAGCGGTCTACGAGCAGTACGTC.

This clonotype has ten or more counts. The chain links TRBV10-3 to TRBJ1-5; D gene ambiguous. Trimming stripped 0 bases from V and 5 bases from J, with 5 bases between. CDR1 is ENHRY and CDR2 is SYGVKD in the germline V gene. This CDR3 region has 13 residues. DNA of the CDR3: TGTGCCATCAGTGAGTCAAAGGATCAGCCCCAGCATTTT. It is translated as CAISESKDQPQHF.

This clonotype was counted at least ten times. The gene calls are TRBV9 and TRBJ2-3; D is ambiguous. Germline CDR1 and CDR2: SGDLS and YYNGEE. Trimming took off 4 bases at V and 0 bases at J, with 9 bases between the two ends. CDR3 size: 14 residues. The CDR3 region is CASSPDMSTDTQYF. As DNA, the CDR3 is TGTGCCAGCAGCCCCGACATGAGCACAGATACGCAGTATTTT. Looking up the rest from reference TRBV9 and TRBJ2-3 gives the full variable domain: DSGVTQTPKHLITATGQRVTLRCSPRSGDLSVYWYQQSLDQGLQFLIQYYNGEERAKGNILERFSAQQFPDLHSELNLSSLELGDSALYFCASSPDMSTDTQYFGPGTRLTVL.

This clonotype has ten or more counts. V gene TRBV6-1 combines with J gene TRBJ2-1, with 9 positions matching TRBD1. V shed 6 bases and J 6 bases; nucleotides not matched to a gene: 9. Per germline, CDR1 MNHNS and CDR2 SASEGT. The CDR3 loop spans 15 amino acids. CDR3 region: CASRLTGGISNEQFF. CDR3 sequence (DNA): TGTGCCAGCAGGTTGACAGGGGGAATTTCCAATGAGCAGTTCTTC.

This clonotype was seen a handful of times. This chain connects TRBV6-6 to TRBJ2-7; 7 bases are shared with TRBD1. The CDR3 extends over 15 amino acids. After removal of 2 bases from V and 3 bases from J, the junction contained 7 bases not matched to a gene. CDR1 and CDR2 from the germline V gene are MNHNY and SVGAGI (reference sequence). CDR3 in amino acids: CASSYGTAVVYEQYF. CDR3 in DNA: TGTGCCAGCAGTTACGGGACAGCCGTTGTCTACGAGCAGTACTTC.